The present T cell receptor (beta chain) was sequenced within a study of control samples from healthy donors and cancer patients. The assay was immunoSEQ multiplex PCR, and TCRdb's table has in-frame clones only and misses some. The data hold a few hundred thousand clones, with over 75% observed a single time. This CDR3 has 15 amino acids. Germline values: CDR1 MDHEN, CDR2 SYDVKM. V lost 5 bases to trimming and J lost 4 bases, with 17 bases between them. This rearrangement joins TRBV28 to TRBJ1-2; a possible D gene is TRBD1 (5 bases). Sample: PBMCs. The source is a man in his forties with head and neck cancer. The CDR3 is CASSPSRDGGYGYTF. DNA for the CDR3: TGTGCCAGCAGTCCGTCCCGGGACGGTGGCTATGGCTACACCTTC.